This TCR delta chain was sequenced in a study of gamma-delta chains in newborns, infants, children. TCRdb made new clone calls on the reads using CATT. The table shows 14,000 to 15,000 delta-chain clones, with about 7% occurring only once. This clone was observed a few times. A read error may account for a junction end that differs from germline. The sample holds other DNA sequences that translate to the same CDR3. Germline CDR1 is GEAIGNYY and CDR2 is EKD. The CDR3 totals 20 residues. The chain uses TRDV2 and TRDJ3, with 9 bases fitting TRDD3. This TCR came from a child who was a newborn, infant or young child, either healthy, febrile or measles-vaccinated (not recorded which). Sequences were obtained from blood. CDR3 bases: TGTGCCTGTGACACCGTTGTACTGGGGGAGCCAACCTGGGACACCCGGCAGATGTTTTTC. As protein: CACDTVVLGEPTWDTRQMFF.